The source of this TCR beta chain is a study of post-analysis software for immune sequencing data. As for the study in general: Some patients lacked subtype; others had relapsing-remitting, secondary progressive or progressive-relapsing disease.

Study-level results: Five or six TRBV segments appeared more often in patients than in controls, and TRBV5-6, TRBV5-1 and TRBV20-1 were among these.

Sequencing libraries made from TCR beta cDNA carried unique molecular identifiers. One entry per CDR3 protein, called by TCRdb with MiXCR from the PCR reads. The sample consists of roughly 600,000 distinct CDR3 sequences, roughly 45% of them appearing once. This CDR3 spans 16 amino acids. Trimming cost V 4 bases and J 0 bases, with 15 bases left between them. Germline assignment: CDR1 MNHEY and CDR2 SMNVEV (reference sequence). On this clonotype itself: What it binds is unknown.

The TCR was taken from a girl aged 10 to 17 with multiple sclerosis. The rearrangement uses TRBV27 and TRBJ1-2; D not certain. The sequenced sample consisted of blood. The CDR3 nucleotides read TGTGCCAGCAGTTCCCTCGGCCGGGGATCTAACTATGGCTACACCTTC. Translated: CASSSLGRGSNYGYTF.